This T cell receptor (beta chain) appears in the sequencing data of a study of T cell repertoires in cytomegalovirus infection. On the study more broadly: A matching HLA type, together with CMV infection, was signaled by public TCR beta signatures.

This clonotype was recorded a few times. Its antigen is as yet unknown. Study outcomes and limitations: Based on cumulative public TCR beta family frequency, carriers of CMV plus the relevant HLA were identified. HLA-C-restricted CMV-specific TCR beta clonotypes prevailed in the ex vivo response.

Germline-derived CDR1 and CDR2 are SGHVS and FNYEAQ. This CDR3 comprises 15 residues. V lost 5 bases, J lost 6 bases, and 9 bases stayed unmatched. TCRdb re-analysed the reads in MiXCR, keeping a single row per CDR3 protein. The table lists approximately 180,000 distinct CDR3 sequences, 17% of them singletons. The rearrangement uses TRBV7-6 and TRBJ1-2; 10 bases line up with TRBD1. The sequenced material came from CD8+ T cells from PBMCs. This TCR was sampled from a human donor in good health (CMV status not recorded). Some clones in this sample may be carry-over from other donors' samples. CDR3 protein: CASSPRDRGSDGYTF. The DNA of the CDR3 is TGTGCCAGCAGCCCGAGGGACAGGGGTTCGGATGGCTACACCTTC.